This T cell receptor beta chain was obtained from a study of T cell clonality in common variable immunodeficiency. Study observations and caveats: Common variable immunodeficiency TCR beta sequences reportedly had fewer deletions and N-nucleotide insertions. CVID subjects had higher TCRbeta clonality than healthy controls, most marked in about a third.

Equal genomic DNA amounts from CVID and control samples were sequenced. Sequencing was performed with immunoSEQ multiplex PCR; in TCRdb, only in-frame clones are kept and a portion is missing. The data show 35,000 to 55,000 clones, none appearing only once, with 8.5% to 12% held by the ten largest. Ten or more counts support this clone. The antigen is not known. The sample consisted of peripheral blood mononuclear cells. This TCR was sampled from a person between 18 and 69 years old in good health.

The CDR3 loop reads CAWSPPRGGEGTQYF. The part of the CDR3 DNA that was read is TGTGCCTGGAGCCCCCCGCGGGGCGGGGAAGGGACC. The genes are TRBV30 and TRBJ2-5; a weak D match, TRBD2 (6 bases). The sequenced fragment ends 3 residues before the CDR3 boundary, so the rest is inferred from the germline J gene. The germline gives CDR1 GTSNPN, CDR2 SVGIG (reference sequence). Trimming took 3 bases from V and 7 from J, leaving 21 bases between them. CDR3 length: 15 amino acids.